This T cell receptor beta chain is drawn from a study of identical twins. Study-wide points: Sequences that were beta out-of-frame showed weaker excess twin sharing.

This clonotype came up once. What it recognizes is unknown. TCRdb passed the 5' RACE reads through MiXCR, listing each CDR3 protein once. This table holds approximately 890,000 distinct CDR3 sequences, about 12% found once. The CDR3 is made up of 14 amino acids. With 4 bases removed from V and 6 bases from J, the gap between germline ends came to 14 bases. Germline V gene lookup returns CDR1 SGHRS and CDR2 YFSETQ. These data are also associated with another study on yellow fever vaccine responses in identical twins. From that report: Among the twins, the vaccine T cell response reportedly seemed partly convergent and partly personalized.

This sequence joins TRBV5-1 and TRBJ2-1, with D perhaps matching TRBD1 (5 bases). The sequenced sample consisted of PBMCs. This receptor was taken from a woman younger than 30 in good health. In nucleotides, the CDR3 is TGCGCCAGCAGCACCCCAGGGTTGGCCAATGAGCAGTTCTTC. Protein sequence: CASSTPGLANEQFF. The full variable domain, with the rest looked up from reference TRBV5-1 and TRBJ2-1, is KAGVTQTPRYLIKTRGQQVTLSCSPISGHRSVSWYQQTPGQGLQFLFEYFSETQRNKGNFPGRFSGRQFSNSRSEMNVSTLELGDSALYLCASSTPGLANEQFFGPGTRLTVL.